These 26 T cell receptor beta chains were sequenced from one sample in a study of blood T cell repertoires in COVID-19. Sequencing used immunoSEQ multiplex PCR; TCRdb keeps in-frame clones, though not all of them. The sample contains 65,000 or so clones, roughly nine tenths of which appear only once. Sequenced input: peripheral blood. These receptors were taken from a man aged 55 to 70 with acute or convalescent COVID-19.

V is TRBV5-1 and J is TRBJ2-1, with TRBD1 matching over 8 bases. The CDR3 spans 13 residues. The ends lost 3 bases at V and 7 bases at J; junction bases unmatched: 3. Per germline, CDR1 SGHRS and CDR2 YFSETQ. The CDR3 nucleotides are TGCGCCAGCAGCTGGGGACAGGCAAATGAGCAGTTCTTC. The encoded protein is CASSWGQANEQFF.

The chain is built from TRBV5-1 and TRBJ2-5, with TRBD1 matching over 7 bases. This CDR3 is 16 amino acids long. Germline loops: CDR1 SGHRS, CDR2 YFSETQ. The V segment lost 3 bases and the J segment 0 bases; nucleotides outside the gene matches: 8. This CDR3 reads CASSYYRGVNQETQYF. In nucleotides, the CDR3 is TGCGCCAGCAGCTACTACAGGGGTGTGAACCAAGAGACCCAGTACTTC. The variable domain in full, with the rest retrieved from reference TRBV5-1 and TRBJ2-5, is KAGVTQTPRYLIKTRGQQVTLSCSPISGHRSVSWYQQTPGQGLQFLFEYFSETQRNKGNFPGRFSGRQFSNSRSEMNVSTLELGDSALYLCASSYYRGVNQETQYFGPGTRLLVL.

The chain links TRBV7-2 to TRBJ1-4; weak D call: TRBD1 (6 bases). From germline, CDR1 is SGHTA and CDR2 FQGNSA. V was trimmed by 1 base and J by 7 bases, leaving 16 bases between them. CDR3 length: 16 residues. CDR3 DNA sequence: TGTGCCAGCAGCTTAGACGGCAGGGGCGCCGGTGAAAAACTGTTTTTT. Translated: CASSLDGRGAGEKLFF.

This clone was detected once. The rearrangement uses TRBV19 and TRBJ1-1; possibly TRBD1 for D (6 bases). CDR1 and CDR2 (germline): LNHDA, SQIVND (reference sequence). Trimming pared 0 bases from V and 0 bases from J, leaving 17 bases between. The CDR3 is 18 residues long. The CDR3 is CASSIDLARGTVNTEAFF. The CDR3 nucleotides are TGTGCCAGTAGTATAGATCTTGCCAGGGGTACCGTGAACACTGAAGCTTTCTTT.

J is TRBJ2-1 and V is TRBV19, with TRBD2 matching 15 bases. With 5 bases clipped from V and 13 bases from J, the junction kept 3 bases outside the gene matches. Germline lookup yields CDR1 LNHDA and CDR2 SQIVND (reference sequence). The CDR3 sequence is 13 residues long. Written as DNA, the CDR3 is TGTGCCAGTAGTGGGACTAGCGGGGGGCCTCAGTTCTTC. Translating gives CASSGTSGGPQFF.

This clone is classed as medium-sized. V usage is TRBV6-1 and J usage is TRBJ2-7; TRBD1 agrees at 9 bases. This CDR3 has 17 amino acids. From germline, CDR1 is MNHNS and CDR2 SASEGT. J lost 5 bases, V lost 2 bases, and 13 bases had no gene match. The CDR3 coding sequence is TGTGCCAGCAGTGAACCCCGGACAGGGGAGACCCCTGACGAGCAGTACTTC. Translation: CASSEPRTGETPDEQYF.

The CDR3 reads CASRKTSINYNEQFF. The CDR3 bases are TGTGCCAGTAGGAAGACTAGCATAAACTACAATGAGCAGTTCTTC. The rearrangement links TRBV19 to TRBJ2-1, with 7 bases identical to TRBD2. V lost 6 bases, J lost 3 bases, and 8 bases stayed unmatched. The CDR3 runs 15 residues. Per germline, CDR1 LNHDA and CDR2 SQIVND (reference sequence).

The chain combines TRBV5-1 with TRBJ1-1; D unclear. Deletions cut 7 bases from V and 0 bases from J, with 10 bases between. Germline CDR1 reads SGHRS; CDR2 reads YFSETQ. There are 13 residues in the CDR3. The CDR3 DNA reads TGCGCCAGCGCCGAGGGAGTGAACACTGAAGCTTTCTTT. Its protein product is CASAEGVNTEAFF.

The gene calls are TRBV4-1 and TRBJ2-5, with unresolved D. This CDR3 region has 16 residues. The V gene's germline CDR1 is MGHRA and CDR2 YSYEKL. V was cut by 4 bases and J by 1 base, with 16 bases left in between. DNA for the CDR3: TGCGCCAGCAGCCTAACGAAGGAGACCGTCCAAGAGACCCAGTACTTC. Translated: CASSLTKETVQETQYF.

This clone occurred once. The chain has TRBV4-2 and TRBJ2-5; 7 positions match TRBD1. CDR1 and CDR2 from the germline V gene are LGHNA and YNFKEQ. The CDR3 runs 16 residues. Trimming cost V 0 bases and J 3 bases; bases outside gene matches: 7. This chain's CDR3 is CASSQDRQGTKETQYF. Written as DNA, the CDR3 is TGTGCCAGCAGCCAAGACCGACAGGGAACGAAAGAGACCCAGTACTTC.

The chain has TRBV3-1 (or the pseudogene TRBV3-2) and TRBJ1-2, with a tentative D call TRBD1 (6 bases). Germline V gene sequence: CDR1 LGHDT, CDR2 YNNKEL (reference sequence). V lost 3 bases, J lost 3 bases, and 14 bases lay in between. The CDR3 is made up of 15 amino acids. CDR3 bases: TGTGCCAGCAGCCACCCCGGGCAGGGGCACTATGGCTACACCTTC. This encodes CASSHPGQGHYGYTF.

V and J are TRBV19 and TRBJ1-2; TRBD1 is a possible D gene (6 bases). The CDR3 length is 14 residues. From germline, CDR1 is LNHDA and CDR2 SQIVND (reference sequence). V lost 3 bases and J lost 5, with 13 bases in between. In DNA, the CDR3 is TGTGCCAGTAGTATGGCGGGCAGGGGTTATGGCTACACCTTC. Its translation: CASSMAGRGYGYTF.

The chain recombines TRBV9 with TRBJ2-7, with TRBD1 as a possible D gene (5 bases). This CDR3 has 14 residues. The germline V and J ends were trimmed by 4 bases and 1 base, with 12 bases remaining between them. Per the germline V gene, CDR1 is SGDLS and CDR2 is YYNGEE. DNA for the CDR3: TGTGCCAGCAGCACGACAGTAGAATCCTACGAGCAGTACTTC. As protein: CASSTTVESYEQYF.

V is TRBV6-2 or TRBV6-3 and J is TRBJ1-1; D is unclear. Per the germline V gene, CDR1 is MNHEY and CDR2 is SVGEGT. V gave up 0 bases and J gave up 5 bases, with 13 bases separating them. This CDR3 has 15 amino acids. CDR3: CASSYSLLEGTEAFF. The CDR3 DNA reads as TGTGCCAGCAGTTACTCCCTACTCGAGGGAACTGAAGCTTTCTTT.

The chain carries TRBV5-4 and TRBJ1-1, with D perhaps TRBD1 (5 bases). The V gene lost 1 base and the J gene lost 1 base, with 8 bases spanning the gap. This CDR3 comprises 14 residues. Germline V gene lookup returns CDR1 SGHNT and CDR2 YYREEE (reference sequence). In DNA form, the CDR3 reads TGTGCCAGCAGCTTGTTCGACAGGAACACTGAAGCTTTCTTT. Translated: CASSLFDRNTEAFF.

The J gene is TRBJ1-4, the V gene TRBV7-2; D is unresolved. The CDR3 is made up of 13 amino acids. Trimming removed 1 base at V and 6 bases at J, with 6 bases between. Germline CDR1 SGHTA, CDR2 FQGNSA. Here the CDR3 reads CASSLEPDEKLFF. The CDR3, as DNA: TGTGCCAGCAGCTTAGAACCAGATGAAAAACTGTTTTTT.

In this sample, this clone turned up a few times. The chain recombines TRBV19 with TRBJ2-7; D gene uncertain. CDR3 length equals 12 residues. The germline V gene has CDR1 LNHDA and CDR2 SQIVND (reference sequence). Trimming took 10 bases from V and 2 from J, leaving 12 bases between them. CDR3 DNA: TGTGCCACCTCATCTAGACCCTACGAGCAGTACTTC. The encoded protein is CATSSRPYEQYF.

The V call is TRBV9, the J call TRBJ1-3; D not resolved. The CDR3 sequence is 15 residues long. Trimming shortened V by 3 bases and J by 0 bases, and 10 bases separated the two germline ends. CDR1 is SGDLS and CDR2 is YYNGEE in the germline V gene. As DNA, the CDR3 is TGTGCCAGCAGCGCCAGAGGAGTCTCTGGAAACACCATATATTTT. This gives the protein CASSARGVSGNTIYF.

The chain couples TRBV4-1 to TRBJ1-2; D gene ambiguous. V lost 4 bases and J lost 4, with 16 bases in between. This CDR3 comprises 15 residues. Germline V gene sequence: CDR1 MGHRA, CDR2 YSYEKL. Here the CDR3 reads CASSPTRGVIYGYTF. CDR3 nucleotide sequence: TGCGCCAGCAGCCCGACCCGCGGCGTCATCTATGGCTACACCTTC.

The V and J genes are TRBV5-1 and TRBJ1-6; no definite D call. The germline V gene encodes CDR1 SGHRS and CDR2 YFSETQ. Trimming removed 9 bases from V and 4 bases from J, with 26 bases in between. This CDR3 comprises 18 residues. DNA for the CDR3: TGCGCCACCAAAAAACACCTATTTAAGACTTTTTATAATTCACCCCTCCACTTT. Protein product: CATKKHLFKTFYNSPLHF. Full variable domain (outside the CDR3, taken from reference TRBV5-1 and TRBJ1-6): KAGVTQTPRYLIKTRGQQVTLSCSPISGHRSVSWYQQTPGQGLQFLFEYFSETQRNKGNFPGRFSGRQFSNSRSEMNVSTLELGDSALYLCATKKHLFKTFYNSPLHFGNGTRLTVT.

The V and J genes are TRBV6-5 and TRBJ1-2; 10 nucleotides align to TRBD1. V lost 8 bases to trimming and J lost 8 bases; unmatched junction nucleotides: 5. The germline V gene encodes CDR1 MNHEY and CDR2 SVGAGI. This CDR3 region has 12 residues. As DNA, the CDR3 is TGTGCCAGCGGAAGGGACAGGGGAGGCTACACCTTC. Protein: CASGRDRGGYTF.

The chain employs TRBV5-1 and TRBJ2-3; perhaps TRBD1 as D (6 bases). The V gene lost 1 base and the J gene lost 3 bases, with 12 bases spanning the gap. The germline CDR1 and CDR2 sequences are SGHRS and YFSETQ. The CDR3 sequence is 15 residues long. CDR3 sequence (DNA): TGCGCCAGCAGCTTGTTTCTAGGGGGAACAGATACGCAGTATTTT. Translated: CASSLFLGGTDTQYF.

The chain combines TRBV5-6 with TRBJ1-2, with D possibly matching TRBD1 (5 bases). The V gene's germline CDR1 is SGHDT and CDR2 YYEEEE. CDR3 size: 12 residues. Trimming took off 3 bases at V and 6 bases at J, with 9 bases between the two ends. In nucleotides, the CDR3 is TGTGCCAGCAGCTCAGAACAGGATGGCTACACCTTC. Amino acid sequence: CASSSEQDGYTF. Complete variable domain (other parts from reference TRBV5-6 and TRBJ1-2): DAGVTQSPTHLIKTRGQQVTLRCSPKSGHDTVSWYQQALGQGPQFIFQYYEEEERQRGNFPDRFSGHQFPNYSSELNVNALLLGDSALYLCASSSEQDGYTFGSGTRLTVV.

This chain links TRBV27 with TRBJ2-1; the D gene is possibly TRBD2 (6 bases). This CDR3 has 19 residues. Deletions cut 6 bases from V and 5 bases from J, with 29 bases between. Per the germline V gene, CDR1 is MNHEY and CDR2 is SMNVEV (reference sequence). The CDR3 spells CASSLPRRRDPAPNNEQFF. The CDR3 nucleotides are TGTGCCAGCAGCCTCCCCAGGCGGAGGGACCCTGCGCCTAACAATGAGCAGTTCTTC.

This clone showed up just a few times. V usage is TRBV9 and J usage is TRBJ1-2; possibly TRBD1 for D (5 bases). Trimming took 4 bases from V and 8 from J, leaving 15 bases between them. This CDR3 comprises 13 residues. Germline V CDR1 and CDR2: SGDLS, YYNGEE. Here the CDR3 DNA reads TGTGCCAGCAGCCCTACAGGACCGTACGGCTACACCTTC. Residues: CASSPTGPYGYTF.

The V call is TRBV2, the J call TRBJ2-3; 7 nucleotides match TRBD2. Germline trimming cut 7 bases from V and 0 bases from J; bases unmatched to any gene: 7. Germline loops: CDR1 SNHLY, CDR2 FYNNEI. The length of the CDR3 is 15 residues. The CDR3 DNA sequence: TGTGCCAGCAAGACGAGCGGGGTAAGCACAGATACGCAGTATTTT. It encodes CASKTSGVSTDTQYF.